This entry lists 18 T cell receptor beta chains sequenced from one sample in a study of cytomegalovirus exposure and HLA in healthy donors. PCR involved 60 Vbeta and 13 Jbeta primers. Here immunoSEQ multiplex PCR was the method, and the copy in TCRdb shows in-frame clones only, minus some. The table includes about 180,000 clones, 82% detected once. The specimen sequenced was PBMCs. Receptors originate from a middle-aged man in good health and CMV-seronegative.

The chain employs TRBV6-6 and TRBJ1-4; no clear D. The germline V gene encodes CDR1 MNHNY and CDR2 SVGAGI (reference sequence). Trimming removed 2 bases from V and 11 bases from J, with 15 bases in between. The CDR3 sequence is 14 residues long. The CDR3 bases are TGTGCCAGCAGTTACGAAGGTGCGGTGGATAAACTGTTTTTT. It codes for CASSYEGAVDKLFF.

This clone was observed once. This chain joins TRBV15 and TRBJ2-2, with D perhaps matching TRBD2 (5 bases). CDR1 is LNHNV, CDR2 YYDKDF, per germline (reference sequence). The CDR3 contains 17 residues. V lost 0 bases and J 3 bases, leaving 14 bases between the germline ends. The CDR3 DNA reads as TGTGCCACCAGCAGAGATCCGGGGTTTGGGGACACCGGGGAGCTGTTTTTT. Translating gives CATSRDPGFGDTGELFF. Full variable domain (rest looked up from reference TRBV15 and TRBJ2-2): DAMVIQNPRYQVTQFGKPVTLSCSQTLNHNVMYWYQQKSSQAPKLLFHYYDKDFNNEADTPDNFQSRRPNTSFCFLDIRSPGLGDTAMYLCATSRDPGFGDTGELFFGEGSRLTVL.

The chain is built from TRBV6-5 and TRBJ1-3; 9 nucleotides match TRBD1. Trimming cost V 7 bases and J 6 bases; bases outside gene matches: 10. Germline CDR1 and CDR2: MNHEY and SVGAGI. The CDR3 is made up of 15 amino acids. The CDR3 bases are TGTGCCAGCACCAAGGACAGGGGAAGTGTAAACACCATATATTTT. This translates into CASTKDRGSVNTIYF.

This clone was seen once. At one end the junction does not follow the germline gene, possibly because of a read error. The gene calls are TRBV7-7 and TRBJ2-1; no firm D call. This CDR3 region has 12 residues. The germline CDR1 and CDR2 sequences are SSHAT and FNYEAQ (reference sequence). The CDR3 spells CASSPPSNEQFF. In DNA form, the CDR3 reads TGTGCTAGCAGCCCGCCTAGCAATGAGCAGTTCTTC.

This clone was observed once. The chain uses TRBV5-6 and TRBJ2-1; D possibly corresponds to TRBD1 (6 bases). The CDR3 length is 14 residues. V gave up 4 bases and J gave up 3 bases, with 11 bases separating them. Germline values: CDR1 SGHDT, CDR2 YYEEEE. The CDR3: CASSQTGYYNEQFF. CDR3 nucleotide sequence: TGTGCCAGCAGCCAAACAGGGTACTACAATGAGCAGTTCTTC.

The chain recombines TRBV9 with TRBJ2-1, with TRBD2 matching over 8 bases. The CDR3 sequence is 15 residues long. Germline assignment: CDR1 SGDLS and CDR2 YYNGEE. Germline trimming cut 0 bases from V and 4 bases from J; bases unmatched to any gene: 3. CDR3 region: CASSVAGGDYNEQFF. CDR3 bases: TGTGCCAGCAGCGTAGCCGGGGGGGATTACAATGAGCAGTTCTTC.

This chain links TRBV13 with TRBJ1-4; the match to TRBD1 covers 7 bases. Germline assignment: CDR1 PRHDT and CDR2 FYEKMQ (reference sequence). V lost 5 bases, J lost 8 bases, and 8 bases stayed unmatched. This CDR3 comprises 14 residues. CDR3 DNA: TGTGCCAGCAGCCCCGGGACAGCCAAAGAAAAACTGTTTTTT. Translation gives CASSPGTAKEKLFF.

V and J are TRBV28 and TRBJ2-1, with 8 bases fitting TRBD1. Germline V gene lookup returns CDR1 MDHEN and CDR2 SYDVKM. The ends lost 6 bases at V and 8 bases at J; junction bases unmatched: 18. The length of the CDR3 is 17 residues. The CDR3 loop is CASRPRGYRGYDYEQFF. The CDR3, as DNA: TGTGCCAGCAGGCCTCGAGGCTACAGGGGGTATGATTATGAGCAGTTCTTC. Based on the CDR3 plus reference TRBV28 and TRBJ2-1, the full variable domain is DVKVTQSSRYLVKRTGEKVFLECVQDMDHENMFWYRQDPGLGLRLIYFSYDVKMKEKGDIPEGYSVSREKKERFSLILESASTNQTSMYLCASRPRGYRGYDYEQFFGPGTRLTVL.

The rearrangement joins TRBV28 to TRBJ2-2; D possibly corresponds to TRBD1 (6 bases). The CDR3 runs to 15 residues. The V gene's germline CDR1 is MDHEN and CDR2 SYDVKM. Trimming removed 5 bases from V and 1 base from J, with 11 bases in between. The CDR3 sequence: CASSLGTRNTGELFF. As DNA, the CDR3 is TGTGCCAGCAGTCTCGGGACAAGGAACACCGGGGAGCTGTTTTTT. Combining the CDR3 with reference TRBV28 and TRBJ2-2 gives the whole variable domain DVKVTQSSRYLVKRTGEKVFLECVQDMDHENMFWYRQDPGLGLRLIYFSYDVKMKEKGDIPEGYSVSREKKERFSLILESASTNQTSMYLCASSLGTRNTGELFFGEGSRLTVL.

The V call is TRBV7-9, the J call TRBJ1-1; D unclear. V dropped 5 bases and J dropped 1 base, with 5 bases sitting between them. The CDR3 length is 12 residues. Per germline, CDR1 SEHNR and CDR2 FQNEAQ (reference sequence). For the CDR3, the DNA is TGTGCCAGCAGCCACGGGAACACTGAAGCTTTCTTT. This sequence encodes CASSHGNTEAFF.

The chain carries TRBV27 and TRBJ2-7, with 7 nucleotides matching TRBD1. V lost 1 base, J lost 5 bases, and 5 bases stayed unmatched. The CDR3 length is 14 residues. In germline, CDR1 is MNHEY, CDR2 SMNVEV (reference sequence). This CDR3 reads CASSLWGTAHEQYF. Written as DNA, the CDR3 is TGTGCCAGCAGTTTATGGGGGACAGCCCACGAGCAGTACTTC.

In this sample, this clone turned up once. V usage is TRBV28 and J usage is TRBJ1-2, with 9 nucleotides matching TRBD1. Per germline, CDR1 MDHEN and CDR2 SYDVKM. The CDR3 runs to 15 residues. Unmatched junction bases numbered 8, after V lost 2 bases and J lost 7 bases. The CDR3 nucleotides are TGTGCCAGCAGTTTACCTTACAGGGGGCGCGGTGGCTACACCTTC. Translation gives CASSLPYRGRGGYTF.

The CDR3 protein is CASSEGRANYGYTF. The CDR3 DNA is TGTGCCAGCAGTGAGGGCAGGGCTAACTATGGCTACACCTTC. The gene calls are TRBV2 and TRBJ1-2; weak D call: TRBD1 (5 bases). Germline loops: CDR1 SNHLY, CDR2 FYNNEI. Trimming pared 3 bases from V and 0 bases from J, leaving 8 bases between. This CDR3 is 14 amino acids long.

About this clone itself: Other DNA sequences in this sample translate to the same CDR3. The rearrangement links TRBV19 to TRBJ1-1; perhaps TRBD1 as D (6 bases). The CDR3 has 15 residues. V was pared by 3 bases and J by 0 bases, with 11 bases between. Germline CDR1 LNHDA, CDR2 SQIVND (reference sequence). CDR3: CASSIEGGMNTEAFF. The CDR3 DNA reads TGTGCCAGTAGTATCGAGGGGGGGATGAACACTGAAGCTTTCTTT.

The chain recombines TRBV6-1 with TRBJ1-1; D remains unclear. This CDR3 is built from 13 residues. V was cut by 2 bases and J by 3 bases, with 7 bases left in between. Germline-derived CDR1 and CDR2 are MNHNS and SASEGT. CDR3 DNA sequence: TGTGCCAGCAGTGAAAGCCATGACACTGAAGCTTTCTTT. Its translation: CASSESHDTEAFF.

The V gene is TRBV7-8, the J gene TRBJ1-5, with D possibly TRBD1 on 6 matching bases. Trimming removed 0 bases at V and 4 bases at J, with 10 bases between. Germline V lookup: CDR1 SGHVS, CDR2 FQNEAQ. There are 15 residues in the CDR3. CDR3 residues: CASSLAGGPNQPQHF. CDR3 in DNA: TGTGCCAGCAGCTTAGCAGGGGGACCAAATCAGCCCCAGCATTTT.

The J gene is TRBJ2-3, the V gene TRBV7-3; 11 positions agree with TRBD2. This CDR3 is 17 amino acids long. Germline V gene data show CDR1 as SGHTA and CDR2 as FQGTGA. The J segment lost 3 bases and the V segment lost 3 bases, leaving 8 bases of the junction unmatched. In DNA, the CDR3 is TGTGCCAGCAGCTTTAGCGGGGGGGCATTGACGACAGATACGCAGTATTTT. Its protein product is CASSFSGGALTTDTQYF.

On this clone itself: Other DNA variants within this sample encode the same CDR3. The CDR3 region is CASSLTGVYGYTF. Here the CDR3 DNA reads TGTGCCAGCAGTTTAACAGGGGTATATGGCTACACCTTC. The chain is built from TRBV27 and TRBJ1-2; 7 bases are a match to TRBD1. There are 13 residues in the CDR3. CDR1 is MNHEY, CDR2 SMNVEV, per germline (reference sequence). Trimming removed 2 bases from V and 5 bases from J; junction bases left unmatched: 2.